Sequencing of this T cell receptor beta chain was carried out in a study of CD8+ T cells in alopecia areata. The germline CDR1 and CDR2 sequences are SQVTM and ANQGSEA. The CDR3 spans 14 residues. V shed 4 bases and J 6 bases; nucleotides not matched to a gene: 4. Once RNA had been extracted, it was reverse transcribed into cDNA to act as the sequencing template. Repertoires were generated with immunoSEQ multiplex PCR, while TCRdb's copy carries only in-frame clones and drops some. The sample has approximately 43,000 clones, less than 70% seen once. As for this clone: Its target is not known.

The study's findings and limits: Many of the expanded lesional clones endured in scalp and blood while on tofacitinib.

As for treatment: oral pan-JAK inhibitor, 5-10 mg twice daily. The sequence was obtained from a human donor with alopecia areata. The material sequenced was CD8+ T cells sorted from blood, taken at week 4, from a patient treated with tofacitinib. The rearrangement links TRBV29-1 to TRBJ1-5, with TRBD1 identical over 12 bases. The CDR3 spells CSVGDRGQGQPQHF. The CDR3 DNA reads TGCAGCGTTGGGGACAGGGGGCAGGGTCAGCCCCAGCATTTT.